The present entry profiles one TCR beta chain with its context. Its target is unknown. A junction end diverges from the germline sequence, so it may reflect a read error. CDR3 length: 15 amino acids. Germline V gene data show CDR1 as ENHRY and CDR2 as SYGVKD. It was with 60 Vbeta and 13 Jbeta primers that the PCR ran. Assay used: immunoSEQ multiplex PCR; TCRdb lists only in-frame clones, some missing. The data contain roughly 100,000 clones, about 74% of them seen just once; the ten biggest clones take up around 9.6%. These data originate in a study of cytomegalovirus exposure and HLA in healthy donors. The study's findings and limits: CMV serostatus alone was available as immune exposure information. The authors listed about 170 TCR beta chains as cytomegalovirus-associated. Fewer N-insertions (relative to the roughly 610-donor mean) were reportedly seen in an Asian-associated ancestry cluster in a later analysis.

The TCR comes from a male donor in good health and CMV-seropositive. Sequenced: PBMCs. The chain carries TRBV10-3 and TRBJ1-1; D is ambiguous. The CDR3 loop is CVISESNGGNTEAFF. As DNA, the CDR3 is TGTGTCATCAGTGAGTCGAATGGCGGAAACACTGAAGCTTTCTTT.